The following is a T cell receptor beta chain sequence with its context. Study processing details: Reference gene primer amplification gave estimated nucleated cell counts. The repertoire was sequenced with immunoSEQ multiplex PCR; TCRdb's copy has only in-frame clones and lacks some. D and trimming were read from the DNA, whereas the V and J calls and clone size are those reported in that table. The sample includes over 150,000 clones, around four fifths of them seen just once. The CDR3 loop spans 16 amino acids. Germline-derived CDR1 and CDR2 are LNHDA and SQIVND (reference sequence). V was shortened by 1 base and J by 5 bases, with 12 bases between the two germline ends. The data were obtained in a study of blood T cell repertoires in COVID-19. Study details: Samples representing acute and convalescent COVID-19 were sourced from the United States, Italy and Spain. Nucleic acid was either cDNA or gDNA, and it came from T cells, B-cell-depleted T cells, or PBMCs.

The chain uses TRBV19 and TRBJ2-6; D perhaps matches TRBD1 (5 bases). Material for sequencing was peripheral blood. This clonotype was obtained from a human donor with acute or convalescent COVID-19. The donor label of this sample is uncertain. The chain's CDR3 is CASSIVGRARANVLTF. The CDR3 coding sequence is TGTGCCAGTAGTATAGTGGGCAGGGCTAGGGCCAACGTCCTGACTTTC. The full variable domain, rest sourced from reference TRBV19 and TRBJ2-6, is DGGITQSPKYLFRKEGQNVTLSCEQNLNHDAMYWYRQDPGQGLRLIYYSQIVNDFQKGDIAEGYSVSREKKESFPLTVTSAQKNPTAFYLCASSIVGRARANVLTFGAGSRLTVL.